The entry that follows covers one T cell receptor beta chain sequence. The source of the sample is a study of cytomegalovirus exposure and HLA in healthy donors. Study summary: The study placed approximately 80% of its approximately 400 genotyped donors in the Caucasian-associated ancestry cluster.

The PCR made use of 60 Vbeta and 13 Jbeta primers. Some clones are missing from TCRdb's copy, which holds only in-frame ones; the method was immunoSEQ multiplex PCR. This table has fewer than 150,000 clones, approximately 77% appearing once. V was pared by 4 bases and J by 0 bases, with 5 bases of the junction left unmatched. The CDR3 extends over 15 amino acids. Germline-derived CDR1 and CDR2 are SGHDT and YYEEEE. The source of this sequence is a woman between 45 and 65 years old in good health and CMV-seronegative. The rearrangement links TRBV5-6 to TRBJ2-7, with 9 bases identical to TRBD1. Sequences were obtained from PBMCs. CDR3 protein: CASSPDRGFSYEQYF. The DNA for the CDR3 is TGTGCCAGCAGCCCGGACAGGGGCTTCTCCTACGAGCAGTACTTC.